The 25 T cell receptor beta chains in this list originate from one sample, sequenced in a study of T cell clonality in common variable immunodeficiency. Overall study results and limits: Common variable immunodeficiency TCR beta sequences reportedly had fewer deletions and N-nucleotide insertions.

Sequencing was performed with immunoSEQ multiplex PCR; in TCRdb, only in-frame clones are kept and a portion is missing. The repertoire has some 16,000 clones, none seen only once; the ten largest take less than 15%. Their antigen targets remain unknown. Sequencing was performed on peripheral blood mononuclear cells. The receptors were sampled from a human donor with common variable immunodeficiency.

Note on this clone: The read comes to an end 3 residues before the CDR3 does, leaving the germline J gene to fill in the end. The chain employs TRBV7-9 and TRBJ1-1, with D possibly matching TRBD1 (6 bases). Trimming shortened V by 1 base and J by 4 bases, and 10 bases separated the two germline ends. The CDR3 length is 14 residues. Germline CDR1 SEHNR, CDR2 FQNEAQ (reference sequence). CDR3 DNA, as far as it was read: TGTGCCAGCAGCTTAGAACAGGGACGCACTGAA. Translation: CASSLEQGRTE. The entire CDR3 sequence reads CASSLEQGRTEAFF.

This clone was recorded a few times. Read coverage stops 3 residues before the CDR3 terminus; the germline J gene supplies the remainder. The J gene is TRBJ2-5, the V gene TRBV19; 9 bases match TRBD2. In germline, CDR1 is LNHDA, CDR2 SQIVND (reference sequence). V trimming: 6 bases; J trimming: 1 base; junction bases outside the gene matches: 9. The CDR3 extends over 16 amino acids. The part of the CDR3 DNA that was read is TGTGCCAGTAGCGGAGTGGCGGGGGGGGCCCAAGAGACC. Protein sequence: CASSGVAGGAQET. The CDR3 in full is CASSGVAGGAQETQYF.

This clone has a handful of counts. The missing CDR3 end, 3 residues past where the read stops, is filled in from the germline J gene. This sequence joins TRBV7-9 and TRBJ2-3; 9 positions match TRBD1. After removal of 5 bases from V and 3 bases from J, the junction contained 6 bases not matched to a gene. Germline V gene lookup returns CDR1 SEHNR and CDR2 FQNEAQ (reference sequence). CDR3 length: 15 residues. Here the CDR3 reads CASSLTGGATDTQYF. CDR3 DNA, as far as it was read: TGTGCCAGCAGCCTGACAGGGGGTGCGACAGATACG.

This clone was seen a handful of times. The read stops 3 residues short of the end of the CDR3; the missing end is completed from the germline J gene. The V and J genes are TRBV7-8 and TRBJ2-3; the match to TRBD1 covers 9 bases. The CDR3 spans 12 residues. Germline-derived CDR1 and CDR2 are SGHVS and FQNEAQ. The covered CDR3 bases are TGTGCCAGCAGCATAGGGACAGGGCCG. It codes for CASSIGTGP. The whole CDR3 sequence is CASSIGTGPQYF.

Turning to this clone: The read finishes 3 residues shy of the CDR3 end, and the germline J gene is used to complete it. The V gene is TRBV7-2, the J gene TRBJ2-5, with no clear D. The germline gives CDR1 SGHTA, CDR2 FQGNSA. Trimming pared 1 base from V and 4 bases from J, leaving 13 bases between. The CDR3 is 15 residues long. The chain's CDR3 is CASSLGQAAGETQYF. Partial CDR3 DNA: TGTGCCAGCAGCTTAGGTCAGGCCGCCGGAGAGACC.

This clone was counted only a few times. The CDR3 is cut off 3 residues early in the read; its end comes from the germline J gene. J is TRBJ1-4 and V is TRBV2; 7 nucleotides align to TRBD1. The length of the CDR3 is 12 residues. The germline CDR1 and CDR2 sequences are SNHLY and FYNNEI. The junction had 8 bases not matched to a gene; V was cut back by 11 bases and J by 8 bases. CDR3 region: CAGRQGQEKLFF. CDR3 DNA (partial): TGTGCCGGCCGACAGGGACAAGAAAAA.

By share, this clone ranks as medium-sized (0.01 to 0.1%). Coverage ceases 3 residues before the CDR3 finishes, and the germline J gene fills in the end. The rearrangement links TRBV30 to TRBJ1-6, with D perhaps matching TRBD1 (5 bases). Between the trimmed V and J ends, which lost 5 bases and 10 bases, there was a span of 15 bases. The CDR3 has 13 amino acids. The germline CDR1 and CDR2 sequences are GTSNPN and SVGIG (reference sequence). The part of the CDR3 DNA that was read is TGTGCCTGGCTTAATAGTAGGGGCTCACCC. Translation gives CAWLNSRGSP. The whole CDR3 reads CAWLNSRGSPLHF.

To note about this clone: The read is 3 residues too short to cover the CDR3 end, so that end is filled in from the germline J gene. The chain links TRBV19 to TRBJ2-7; D is possibly TRBD1 (6 bases). The CDR3 loop spans 14 amino acids. Germline assignment: CDR1 LNHDA and CDR2 SQIVND (reference sequence). Trimming took off 4 bases at V and 4 bases at J, with 14 bases between the two ends. The DNA read from the CDR3 is TGTGCCAGTAGTACCCGACAGGTAAATTACGAG. Protein product: CASSTRQVNYE. Given in full, the CDR3 is CASSTRQVNYEQYF.

This clone was detected only a few times. The sequence runs out 3 residues before the end of the CDR3; the remainder is reconstructed from the germline J gene. The same CDR3 arises from other DNA sequences in this sample as well. The chain carries TRBV30 and TRBJ1-6; 9 bases fit TRBD1. CDR1 and CDR2 (germline): GTSNPN, SVGIG (reference sequence). The ends lost 5 bases at V and 8 bases at J; junction bases unmatched: 4. The CDR3 has 13 amino acids. This CDR3 is CAWAQGADSPLHF. Partial CDR3 DNA: TGTGCCTGGGCACAGGGGGCGGATTCACCC.

Regarding this clone: Its ends do not fully match the called genes, so a read error is possible. The DNA ends 3 residues before the CDR3 does, and the rest of the CDR3 is filled in from the germline J gene. This chain connects TRBV18 to TRBJ1-2; 7 bases fit TRBD1. The germline V gene encodes CDR1 KGHSH and CDR2 LQKENI. The CDR3 has 15 amino acids. Partial CDR3 DNA: TGTGCCGGCTCACTTAGGGACAGTTCTAACTATGGC. This codes for CAGSLRDSSNYG. The complete CDR3 reads CAGSLRDSSNYGYTF.

This clone has ten or more counts. The read falls 3 residues short of the CDR3 end, and the missing part is taken from the germline J gene. The chain uses TRBV10-1 and TRBJ1-2, with 8 positions matching TRBD1. This CDR3 is built from 18 residues. V shed 2 bases and J 3 bases; nucleotides not matched to a gene: 14. CDR1 is WNHNN and CDR2 is SYGVQD in the germline V gene (reference sequence). CDR3 amino acids: CASSETGQGTIYHYGYTF. The sequenced CDR3 bases are TGCGCCAGCAGTGAGACAGGACAGGGCACTATCTATCACTATGGC.

This clone appeared a few times. The observed sequence ends 3 residues before the CDR3 terminus, with the missing tail filled in from the germline J gene. This chain connects TRBV2 to TRBJ2-7, with D possibly TRBD1 on 5 matching bases. Trimming removed 7 bases from V and 2 bases from J, with 12 bases in between. Germline V gene data show CDR1 as SNHLY and CDR2 as FYNNEI. CDR3 size: 13 residues. The CDR3 DNA, read in part, is TGTGCCAGCACTCCAGACAGAGCCTACGAG. Translated: CASTPDRAYE. The entire CDR3 is CASTPDRAYEQYF.

Remarks on this clone: The read comes to an end 3 residues before the CDR3 does, leaving the germline J gene to fill in the end. The V call is TRBV2, the J call TRBJ2-3, with TRBD2 as a possible D gene (5 bases). V gave up 5 bases and J gave up 0 bases, with 15 bases separating them. The CDR3 is made up of 16 amino acids. CDR1 and CDR2 from the germline V gene are SNHLY and FYNNEI. The CDR3 reads CASSRLRGPSTDTQYF. The sequenced part of the CDR3 DNA is TGTGCCAGCAGTAGGTTACGGGGTCCTAGCACAGATACG.

This clone was observed a few times. The missing CDR3 end, 3 residues past where the read stops, is filled in from the germline J gene. The rearrangement uses TRBV30 and TRBJ1-2, with 9 nucleotides matching TRBD1. Unmatched junction bases numbered 8, after V lost 2 bases and J lost 4 bases. The germline gives CDR1 GTSNPN, CDR2 SVGIG (reference sequence). There are 15 residues in the CDR3. Incomplete CDR3 DNA: TGTGCCTGGAGTCACCAGGGACAGGGAGGCTATGGC. This sequence encodes CAWSHQGQGGYG. In full, the CDR3 reads CAWSHQGQGGYGYTF.

To note about this clone: The read terminates 3 residues ahead of where the CDR3 ends, so the germline J gene completes it. The V gene is TRBV30, the J gene TRBJ1-1; 9 nucleotides align to TRBD1. Germline CDR1 GTSNPN, CDR2 SVGIG (reference sequence). Trimming at V came to 3 bases and at J to 0 bases, leaving 2 bases not matched to a gene. The CDR3 spans 14 residues. CDR3 region: CAWRDRGLNTEAFF. Partial CDR3 DNA: TGTGCCTGGAGGGACAGGGGATTGAACACTGAA.

Remarks on this clone: With the read ending 3 residues before the CDR3 end, the germline J gene is used to fill in that end. This rearrangement joins TRBV18 to TRBJ2-7; 11 positions agree with TRBD1. There are 13 residues in the CDR3. In germline, CDR1 is KGHSH, CDR2 LQKENI. With V trimmed by 6 bases and J by 4 bases, 2 bases remained unmatched. The sequenced part of the CDR3 DNA is TGTGCCAGCTCGGGACAGGGGGAGTACGAG. Translated, it gives CASSGQGEYE. The whole CDR3 sequence reads CASSGQGEYEQYF. Combining the CDR3 with reference TRBV18 and TRBJ2-7 gives the whole variable domain NAGVMQNPRHLVRRRGQEARLRCSPMKGHSHVYWYRQLPEEGLKFMVYLQKENIIDESGMPKERFSAEFPKEGPSILRIQQVVRGDSAAYFCASSGQGEYEQYFGPGTRLTVT.

This clone was counted a few times. The missing CDR3 end, 3 residues past where the read stops, is filled in from the germline J gene. The chain is built from TRBV19 and TRBJ1-5, with unresolved D. This CDR3 contains 15 residues. The germline V gene has CDR1 LNHDA and CDR2 SQIVND (reference sequence). Trimming stripped 6 bases from V and 7 bases from J, with 19 bases between. Incomplete CDR3 DNA: TGTGCCAGTAGATGGGGAGCGGGCTGGAAGCAGCCC. Amino acid sequence: CASRWGAGWKQP. The whole CDR3 protein reads CASRWGAGWKQPQHF. Variable domain in full (rest from reference TRBV19 and TRBJ1-5): DGGITQSPKYLFRKEGQNVTLSCEQNLNHDAMYWYRQDPGQGLRLIYYSQIVNDFQKGDIAEGYSVSREKKESFPLTVTSAQKNPTAFYLCASRWGAGWKQPQHFGDGTRLSIL.

This clone was found a few times. Coverage ceases 3 residues before the CDR3 finishes, and the germline J gene fills in the end. The rearrangement uses TRBV7-2 and TRBJ2-5; a possible D gene is TRBD1 (6 bases). This CDR3 comprises 15 residues. Germline-derived CDR1 and CDR2 are SGHTA and FQGNSA. V dropped 4 bases and J dropped 4 bases, with 16 bases sitting between them. The CDR3 spells CASSSGQTKGETQYF. Incomplete CDR3 DNA: TGTGCCAGCAGCTCAGGACAGACAAAAGGAGAGACC.

Points on this clone: The observed sequence ends 3 residues before the CDR3 terminus, with the missing tail filled in from the germline J gene. The chain joins TRBV7-2 to TRBJ1-1; the D gene is possibly TRBD1 (5 bases). V gave up 2 bases and J gave up 5 bases, with 12 bases separating them. Per the germline V gene, CDR1 is SGHTA and CDR2 is FQGNSA. The CDR3 contains 14 residues. The CDR3 bases that were read are TGTGCCAGCAGCTTAAGGTGGGCAGGGACTGAA. This encodes CASSLRWAGTE. From start to end, the CDR3 is CASSLRWAGTEAFF.

In the case of this clone: The CDR3 goes on 3 residues after the read ends, and that part is filled in from the germline J gene. This rearrangement joins TRBV19 to TRBJ2-3, with TRBD2 as a possible D gene (5 bases). Germline V lookup: CDR1 LNHDA, CDR2 SQIVND (reference sequence). Between the trimmed V and J ends, which lost 3 bases and 2 bases, there was a span of 9 bases. CDR3 length: 14 amino acids. CDR3 DNA (partial): TGTGCCAGTAGTATTGGACTCCACACAGATACG. Protein product: CASSIGLHTDT. The whole CDR3 sequence is CASSIGLHTDTQYF.

This clone has more than one count but fewer than ten. Read sequence stops 3 residues before the CDR3 end, and the germline J gene provides the missing end. This chain uses TRBV7-3 with TRBJ2-1, with 7 bases aligning to TRBD1. The CDR3 has 15 amino acids. The V gene end was trimmed by 3 bases and the J gene end by 7 bases; junction bases not matched to a gene: 9. Germline V gene lookup returns CDR1 SGHTA and CDR2 FQGTGA. CDR3 bases read: TGTGCCAGCAGCTTGACAGGGCTCACGGGGAATGAG. Protein: CASSLTGLTGNE. The full CDR3 sequence reads CASSLTGLTGNEQFF.

This clone was seen ten or more times. The DNA read from the CDR3 is TGCAGTGCTCTCACATGGACAGGGGCATATAATTCACCC. It translates to CSALTWTGAYNSP. The whole CDR3 is CSALTWTGAYNSPLHF. The chain links TRBV20-1 to TRBJ1-6; TRBD1 agrees at 9 bases. The CDR3 extends 3 residues past the end of the read, so its final part is completed from the germline J gene. The CDR3 is 16 residues long. The germline CDR1 and CDR2 sequences are DFQATT and SNEGSKA (reference sequence). Losses at the gene ends were 5 bases for V and 4 bases for J; bases not matched to a gene: 9.

The table lists this clone with a few counts. The read ends 3 residues early relative to the CDR3; the germline J gene fills the gap. The rearrangement joins TRBV2 to TRBJ2-3; 9 bases are shared with TRBD1. J lost 5 bases, V lost 7 bases, and 7 bases had no gene match. The CDR3 spans 14 residues. The germline gives CDR1 SNHLY, CDR2 FYNNEI. Here the CDR3 reads CASNSRQGVDTQYF. The CDR3 DNA, read in part, is TGTGCCAGCAATTCAAGACAGGGGGTAGATACG.

CDR3: CASSWTKGNEQFF. The covered CDR3 bases are TGTGCCAGTAGCTGGACAAAAGGCAATGAG. This rearrangement joins TRBV19 to TRBJ2-1; weak D call: TRBD1 (5 bases). The read gets to within 3 residues of the CDR3 end, and the germline J gene fills in the rest. The V end was cut by 6 bases, the J end by 6 bases, with 12 bases between. The germline V gene has CDR1 LNHDA and CDR2 SQIVND (reference sequence). This CDR3 spans 13 amino acids.

This clone has ten or more counts. Coverage ceases 3 residues before the CDR3 finishes, and the germline J gene fills in the end. The rearrangement uses TRBV5-4 and TRBJ2-7; D gene ambiguous. CDR1 is SGHNT, CDR2 YYREEE, per germline (reference sequence). The V and J ends lost 0 bases and 3 bases respectively, with 4 bases between them. This CDR3 comprises 12 residues. CDR3 bases read: TGTGCCAGCAGCTTGGACGGCTACGAG. Its translation: CASSLDGYE. The entire CDR3 protein is CASSLDGYEQYF.